These T cell receptor beta chains were read from a single sample in a study of blood T cell repertoires in COVID-19. TCRdb's copy holds only in-frame clones and misses some; the assay was immunoSEQ multiplex PCR. In the table there are approximately 170,000 clones, over 80% of which are singletons. Sequencing was done on a sample of peripheral blood. These receptor sequences come from an older man who had recovered from COVID-19. Each CDR3 is given with its conserved first and last residue. A D gene is named only where the DNA matches it firmly. Clone sizes are given selectively: once, few, many, or a class where the clone is expanded.

j_gene	v_gene	abundance	d_gene	CDR3aa	CDR3nt
TRBJ2-7	TRBV30	few	TRBD2	CAWSTLAGGEQYF	TGTGCCTGGAGCACCCTAGCGGGTGGCGAGCAGTACTTC
TRBJ2-1	TRBV19	NA	TRBD1	CASSTGQANEQFF	TGTGCCAGTAGTACGGGACAGGCGAATGAGCAGTTCTTC
TRBJ2-5	TRBV5-6	NA	TRBD2	CASSLRVSSGSQETQYF	TGTGCCAGCAGCTTGCGAGTCTCAAGCGGGAGCCAAGAGACCCAGTACTTC
TRBJ2-3	TRBV2	NA	TRBD2	CASRREGLDTQYF	TGTGCCAGCAGGCGGGAGGGGTTGGATACGCAGTATTTT
TRBJ2-1	TRBV5-4	NA	NA	CASSLGQVNEQFF	TGTGCCAGCAGCTTGGGACAAGTCAATGAGCAGTTCTTC
TRBJ2-3	TRBV9	NA	NA	CASGREGRSTDTQYF	TGTGCCAGCGGGCGCGAGGGCCGAAGCACAGATACGCAGTATTTT
TRBJ2-3	TRBV19	few	TRBD2	CASSRLAGEWDTQYF	TGTGCCAGTAGTAGGTTAGCGGGAGAGTGGGATACGCAGTATTTT
TRBJ2-2	TRBV9	few	TRBD2	CASSVGGGRRVGELFF	TGTGCCAGCAGCGTAGGAGGCGGGAGAAGGGTCGGGGAGCTGTTTTTT
TRBJ2-1	TRBV24-1	few	NA	CATSEAGQLNEQFF	TGTGCCACCAGTGAGGCGGGACAGCTTAATGAGCAGTTCTTC
TRBJ2-7	TRBV5-4	NA	TRBD2	CASSVGTSGTYEQYF	TGTGCCAGCAGCGTGGGGACTAGCGGGACCTACGAGCAGTACTTC
TRBJ2-7	TRBV5-4	NA	TRBD1	CASSFLTGGNYEQYF	TGTGCCAGCAGCTTCCTGACAGGGGGCAACTACGAGCAGTACTTC
TRBJ2-3	TRBV6-1	NA	TRBD2	CASSELAGGNTQYF	TGTGCCAGCAGTGAACTAGCGGGAGGGAATACGCAGTATTTT
TRBJ2-7	TRBV7-8	once	TRBD1	CASSLAGQGPYEQYF	TGTGCCAGCAGCTTAGCGGGACAGGGACCCTACGAGCAGTACTTC
TRBJ2-7	TRBV14	NA	TRBD2	CASRPAGRAGYEQYF	TGTGCCAGCCGCCCGGCGGGGAGGGCGGGCTACGAGCAGTACTTC
TRBJ2-5	TRBV9	NA	TRBD1	CASSAMDRVGGETQYF	TGTGCCAGCAGCGCAATGGACAGGGTCGGCGGGGAGACCCAGTACTTC
TRBJ1-2	TRBV25-1	NA	TRBD1	CASSPGTGYGYTF	TGTGCCAGCAGTCCCGGGACAGGGTATGGCTACACCTTC
TRBJ1-5	TRBV4-1	NA	TRBD1	CASSQDWTGSQPQHF	TGCGCCAGCAGCCAAGACTGGACAGGGTCCCAGCCCCAGCATTTT
TRBJ2-1	TRBV5-4	NA	NA	CASSLDALYNEQFF	TGTGCCAGCAGCTTGGATGCACTCTACAATGAGCAGTTCTTC
TRBJ1-2	TRBV4-1	NA	NA	CASSQSQGDGYTF	TGCGCCAGCAGCCAATCACAGGGAGATGGCTACACCTTC
TRBJ2-7	TRBV10-3	NA	TRBD2	CAISLNSGTSGTYEQYF	TGTGCCATCAGTCTTAATTCGGGTACTAGCGGTACCTACGAGCAGTACTTC
TRBJ1-2	TRBV24-1	NA	TRBD1	CATSDTRQGGYGYTF	TGTGCCACCAGTGATACAAGACAGGGTGGGTATGGCTACACCTTC
TRBJ2-3	TRBV3-1/TRBV3-2	NA	NA	CASSPRGLTSTDTQYF	TGTGCCAGCAGCCCGCGGGGACTTACAAGCACAGATACGCAGTATTTT
TRBJ2-7	TRBV3-1/TRBV3-2	NA	TRBD1	CASSPGTAIRYEQYF	TGTGCCAGCAGCCCAGGGACAGCGATCCGTTACGAGCAGTACTTC
TRBJ1-4	TRBV11-2	NA	TRBD1	CASSLGTGRNEKLFF	TGTGCCAGCAGCTTAGGGACAGGTAGAAATGAAAAACTGTTTTTT
TRBJ2-1	TRBV10-2	NA	TRBD2	CASTLGASGRLTYNEQFF	TGCGCCAGCACCCTGGGGGCTAGCGGGAGATTAACCTACAATGAGCAGTTCTTC
TRBJ2-1	TRBV2	NA	NA	CASSVAGSRYNEQFF	TGTGCCAGCAGTGTGGCCGGGAGTAGGTACAATGAGCAGTTCTTC
TRBJ2-2	TRBV2	NA	NA	CASSVLAANTGELFF	TGTGCCAGCAGTGTCCTAGCAGCGAACACCGGGGAGCTGTTTTTT
TRBJ1-1	TRBV6-5	NA	TRBD1	CASSYPRQGGTEAFF	TGTGCCAGCAGTTACCCAAGACAGGGGGGGACTGAAGCTTTCTTT
TRBJ1-2	TRBV6-5	NA	TRBD1	CASSRQGVYGYTF	TGTGCCAGCAGCCGACAGGGGGTGTATGGCTACACCTTC
TRBJ2-7	TRBV25-1	NA	TRBD2	CASRTSGMGEQYF	TGTGCCAGCAGGACTAGCGGGATGGGTGAGCAGTACTTC